These 12 T cell receptor beta chains were sequenced from one sample in a study of blood T cell repertoires in COVID-19. Using immunoSEQ multiplex PCR, the repertoire was profiled, and TCRdb retains in-frame clones only, with some absent. The table shows approximately 140,000 clones, with about four fifths occurring only once. The sequenced material came from peripheral blood. The receptors were gathered from a human donor with acute or convalescent COVID-19. The donor label of this sample is uncertain.

V and J are TRBV5-6 and TRBJ1-2; 7 bases map to TRBD1. The CDR3 has 17 residues. Germline CDR1 and CDR2: SGHDT and YYEEEE. J was trimmed by 4 bases and V by 0 bases; bases with no gene match: 12. The CDR3 nucleotides are TGTGCCAGCAGCTTGGTCGGGGACAGCACGGGAAGCTATGGCTACACCTTC. This sequence encodes CASSLVGDSTGSYGYTF.

This CDR3 is CASSLASGGGDEQFF. The CDR3, as DNA: TGTGCCAGCAGCTTAGCTAGCGGGGGGGGCGATGAGCAGTTCTTC. V usage is TRBV11-2 and J usage is TRBJ2-1; TRBD2 agrees at 12 bases. The CDR3 consists of 15 residues. V shed 1 base and J 8 bases; nucleotides not matched to a gene: 3. The germline V gene has CDR1 SGHAT and CDR2 FQNNGV.

The chain carries TRBV2 and TRBJ1-6; D ambiguous. Trimming shortened V by 7 bases and J by 8 bases, and 12 bases separated the two germline ends. CDR3 length equals 13 residues. Germline assignment: CDR1 SNHLY and CDR2 FYNNEI. CDR3 nucleotides: TGTGCCAGCAAGGACCAGGAGGATTCACCCCTCCACTTT. This codes for CASKDQEDSPLHF.

The chain couples TRBV6-6 to TRBJ2-1, with 8 bases fitting TRBD2. The germline V gene has CDR1 MNHNY and CDR2 SVGAGI (reference sequence). The trim removed 3 bases at V and 7 bases at J, leaving 5 bases unmatched. CDR3 length equals 14 residues. CDR3 protein: CASSYSRGGNEQFF. CDR3 DNA sequence: TGTGCCAGCAGTTATTCTCGGGGGGGGAATGAGCAGTTCTTC.

This rearrangement joins TRBV29-1 to TRBJ1-4, with 7 bases matching TRBD1. Trimming cost V 7 bases and J 4 bases; bases outside gene matches: 6. Germline V CDR1 and CDR2: SQVTM, ANQGSEA. The CDR3 totals 13 residues. Here the CDR3 reads CSALRGNNEKLFF. In DNA, the CDR3 is TGCAGCGCCCTCAGGGGGAATAATGAAAAACTGTTTTTT.

The rearrangement uses TRBV30 and TRBJ2-2, with D maybe TRBD1 (6 bases). This CDR3 comprises 12 residues. V was trimmed by 0 bases and J by 7 bases, leaving 6 bases between them. CDR1 is GTSNPN, CDR2 SVGIG, per germline (reference sequence). Written as DNA, the CDR3 is TGTGCCTGGAGTGTACAGGGCGGGGAGCTGTTTTTT. Its translation: CAWSVQGGELFF. The full variable domain, in which reference TRBV30 and TRBJ2-2 provide the parts outside the CDR3, is SQTIHQWPATLVQPVGSPLSLECTVEGTSNPNLYWYRQAAGRGLQLLFYSVGIGQISSEVPQNLSASRPQDRQFILSSKKLLLSDSGFYLCAWSVQGGELFFGEGSRLTVL.

CDR3 region: CATSSGVVNEQFF. The CDR3 nucleotides read TGTGCCACCAGTTCAGGGGTTGTAAATGAGCAGTTCTTC. J is TRBJ2-1 and V is TRBV24-1; D is possibly TRBD1 (6 bases). Per germline, CDR1 KGHDR and CDR2 SFDVKD. Trimming cost V 6 bases and J 7 bases, with 12 bases left between them. The CDR3 is 13 residues long.

The chain is built from TRBV27 and TRBJ1-2; 10 bases fit TRBD1. The ends lost 6 bases at V and 13 bases at J; junction bases unmatched: 8. The CDR3 consists of 12 residues. Germline V gives CDR1 MNHEY, CDR2 SMNVEV (reference sequence). The CDR3 region is CASSPGTGECTF. CDR3 sequence (DNA): TGTGCCAGCAGCCCCGGGACAGGGGAATGCACCTTC.

This rearrangement joins TRBV19 to TRBJ2-7; D gene uncertain. The CDR3 is made up of 14 amino acids. The V and J ends lost 3 bases and 0 bases respectively, with 9 bases between them. Germline CDR1 is LNHDA and CDR2 is SQIVND (reference sequence). CDR3 loop: CASSMASSSYEQYF. CDR3 DNA: TGTGCCAGTAGTATGGCCTCAAGCTCCTACGAGCAGTACTTC.

V and J are TRBV3-1 (or the pseudogene TRBV3-2) and TRBJ2-3; 15 bases are a match to TRBD2. Germline lookup yields CDR1 LGHDT and CDR2 YNNKEL (reference sequence). The CDR3 length is 19 residues. Unmatched junction bases numbered 8, after V lost 4 bases and J lost 0 bases. The chain's CDR3 is CASSLGTSGGSASTDTQYF. CDR3 bases: TGTGCCAGCAGCCTTGGGACTAGCGGGGGGTCTGCGAGCACAGATACGCAGTATTTT.

This clone was seen more than once but under ten times. The chain recombines TRBV30 with TRBJ2-4, with 7 nucleotides matching TRBD2. The CDR3 runs to 13 residues. Per germline, CDR1 GTSNPN and CDR2 SVGIG (reference sequence). V shed 4 bases and J 7 bases; nucleotides not matched to a gene: 7. CDR3 loop: CAWNLGGSNIQYF. CDR3 coding DNA: TGTGCCTGGAATCTCGGGGGGTCCAACATTCAGTACTTC.

The rearrangement links TRBV29-1 to TRBJ2-1, with D hard to call. This CDR3 has 14 residues. Germline V lookup: CDR1 SQVTM, CDR2 ANQGSEA. V shed 6 bases and J shed 4 bases, with 16 bases lying between them. CDR3 region: CSVLGAGKYNEQFF. In DNA, the CDR3 is TGCAGCGTCCTCGGTGCAGGCAAGTACAATGAGCAGTTCTTC.